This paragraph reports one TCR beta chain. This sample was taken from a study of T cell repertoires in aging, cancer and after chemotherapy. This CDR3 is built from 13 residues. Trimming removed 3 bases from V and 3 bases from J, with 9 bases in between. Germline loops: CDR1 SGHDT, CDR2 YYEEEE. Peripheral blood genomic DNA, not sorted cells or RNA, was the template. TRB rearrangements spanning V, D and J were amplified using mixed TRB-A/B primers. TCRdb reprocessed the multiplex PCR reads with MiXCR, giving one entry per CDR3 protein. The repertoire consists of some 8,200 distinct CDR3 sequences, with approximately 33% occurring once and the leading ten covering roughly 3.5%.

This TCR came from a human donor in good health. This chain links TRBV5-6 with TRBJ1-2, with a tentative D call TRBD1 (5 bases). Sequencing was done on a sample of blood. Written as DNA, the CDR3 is TGTGCCAGCAGCTGGGGACGCGACTATGGCTACACCTTC. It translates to CASSWGRDYGYTF.